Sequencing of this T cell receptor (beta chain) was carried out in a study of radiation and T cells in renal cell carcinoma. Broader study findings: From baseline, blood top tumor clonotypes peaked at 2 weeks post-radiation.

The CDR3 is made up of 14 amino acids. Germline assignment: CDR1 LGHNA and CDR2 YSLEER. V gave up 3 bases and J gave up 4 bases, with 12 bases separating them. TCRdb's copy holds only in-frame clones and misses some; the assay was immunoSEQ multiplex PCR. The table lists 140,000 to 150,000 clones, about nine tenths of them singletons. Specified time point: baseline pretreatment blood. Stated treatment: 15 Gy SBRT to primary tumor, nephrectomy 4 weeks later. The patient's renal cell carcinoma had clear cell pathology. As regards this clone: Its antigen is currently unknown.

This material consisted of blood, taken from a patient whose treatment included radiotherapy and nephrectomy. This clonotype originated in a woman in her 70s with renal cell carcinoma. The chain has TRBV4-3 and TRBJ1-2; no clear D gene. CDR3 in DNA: TGCGCCAGCAGCCAGCTCTTACTGTCCTATGGCTACACCTTC. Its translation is CASSQLLLSYGYTF.